This T cell receptor (beta chain) appears in the sequencing data of a study of blood T cell repertoires in COVID-19. In its sample, this clone was seen many times. TCRdb's copy holds only in-frame clones and misses some; the assay was immunoSEQ multiplex PCR. The table includes over 140,000 clones, about three quarters detected once. Enrollees, about 18 to 89 years old, lived in about two dozen US areas. Participants' own reports of clinical history determined their cohort assignment. Symptom resolution, clearance, or two negative PCRs marked donors in Cohort 3 as recovered. The receptor comes from a woman aged 45 to 65 who had recovered from COVID-19. Material for sequencing was PBMCs or T cells enriched from blood (not recorded which).

The CDR3 DNA reads TGTGCCAGCAGCAAAGCGACGAGGCAGTCCTACGAGCAGTACTTC. As protein: CASSKATRQSYEQYF. The chain has TRBV21-1 and TRBJ2-7; the listed D gene, TRBD2, was not tested against the DNA. TRBV21-1 is assigned pseudogene status. The CDR3 contains 15 residues.